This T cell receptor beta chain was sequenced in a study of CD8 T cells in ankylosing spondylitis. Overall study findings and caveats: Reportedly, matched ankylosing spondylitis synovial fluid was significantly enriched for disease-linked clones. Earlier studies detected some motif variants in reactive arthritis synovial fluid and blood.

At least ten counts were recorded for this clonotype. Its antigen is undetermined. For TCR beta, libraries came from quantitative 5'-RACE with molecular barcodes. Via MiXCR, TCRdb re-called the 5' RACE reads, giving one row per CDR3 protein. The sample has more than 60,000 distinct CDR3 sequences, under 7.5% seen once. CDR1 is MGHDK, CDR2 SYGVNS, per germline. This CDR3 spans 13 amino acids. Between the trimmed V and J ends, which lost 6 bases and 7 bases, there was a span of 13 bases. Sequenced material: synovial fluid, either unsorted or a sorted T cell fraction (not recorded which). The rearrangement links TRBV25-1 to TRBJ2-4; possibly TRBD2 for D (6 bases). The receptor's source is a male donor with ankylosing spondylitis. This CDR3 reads CASRASGVNIQYF. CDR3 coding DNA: TGTGCCAGCAGAGCCTCGGGGGTGAACATTCAGTACTTC.